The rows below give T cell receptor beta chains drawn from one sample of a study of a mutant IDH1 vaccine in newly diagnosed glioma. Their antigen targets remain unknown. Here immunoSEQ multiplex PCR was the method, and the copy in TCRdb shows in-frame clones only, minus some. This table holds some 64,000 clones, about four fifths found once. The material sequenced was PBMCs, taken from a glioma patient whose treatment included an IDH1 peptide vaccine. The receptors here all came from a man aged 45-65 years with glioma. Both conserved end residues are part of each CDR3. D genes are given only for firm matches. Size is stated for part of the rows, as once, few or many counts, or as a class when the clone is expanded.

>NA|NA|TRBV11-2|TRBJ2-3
CASSPGTDTQYF
TGTGCCAGCAGCCCCGGGACAGATACGCAGTATTTT
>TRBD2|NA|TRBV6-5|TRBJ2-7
CASSYSAGEGYEQYF
TGTGCCAGCAGTTACTCGGCGGGAGAGGGATACGAGCAGTACTTC
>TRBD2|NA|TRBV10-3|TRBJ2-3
CAISETSGSVDTQYF
TGTGCCATCAGTGAGACTAGCGGGAGCGTCGATACGCAGTATTTT
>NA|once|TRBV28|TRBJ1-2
CASSLSQANYGYTF
TGTGCCAGCAGTTTGTCCCAGGCTAACTATGGCTACACCTTC
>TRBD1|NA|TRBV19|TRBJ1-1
CASRRQGEEQIPEAFF
TGTGCCAGTAGGAGACAGGGAGAGGAGCAAATCCCTGAAGCTTTCTTT
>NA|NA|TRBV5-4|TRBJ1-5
CASSFGGSGQPQHF
TGTGCCAGCAGCTTCGGGGGGTCGGGACAGCCCCAGCATTTT
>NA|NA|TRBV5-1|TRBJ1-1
CASSNDRLDTEAFF
TGCGCCAGCAGCAATGACCGGCTGGACACTGAAGCTTTCTTT
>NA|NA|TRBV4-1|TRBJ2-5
CASSQVRQRVQGKETQYF
TGCGCCAGCAGCCAAGTGAGACAGCGCGTTCAAGGGAAAGAGACCCAGTACTTC
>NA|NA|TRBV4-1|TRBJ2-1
CASSSASNEQFF
TGCGCCAGCTCCTCGGCCTCGAATGAGCAGTTCTTC
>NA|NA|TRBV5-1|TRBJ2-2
CASSLLGAGDTGELFF
TGCGCCAGCAGCTTGTTGGGAGCAGGTGACACCGGGGAGCTGTTTTTT
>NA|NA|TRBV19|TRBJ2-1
CASSRTAAYNEQFF
TGTGCCAGTAGTAGGACGGCCGCGTACAATGAGCAGTTCTTC
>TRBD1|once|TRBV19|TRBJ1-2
CASSIAGRGTGNYGYTF
TGTGCCAGTAGTATAGCCGGCCGAGGGACAGGGAACTATGGCTACACCTTC
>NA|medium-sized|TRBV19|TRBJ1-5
CASSIGLDYYQPQHF
TGTGCCAGTAGTATCGGATTGGATTACTATCAGCCCCAGCATTTT
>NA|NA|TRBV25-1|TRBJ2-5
CASSDPRDGQETQYF
TGTGCCAGCAGTGACCCCAGGGACGGACAAGAGACCCAGTACTTC
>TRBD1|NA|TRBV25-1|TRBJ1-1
CASSESTGYTEAFF
TGTGCCAGCAGTGAATCGACAGGGTACACTGAAGCTTTCTTT
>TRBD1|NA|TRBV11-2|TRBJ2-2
CASSLRGQDTGELFF
TGTGCCAGCAGCTTAAGGGGGCAGGACACCGGGGAGCTGTTTTTT
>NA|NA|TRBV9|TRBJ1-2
CASSVAPELYGYTF
TGTGCCAGCAGCGTAGCCCCGGAGCTCTATGGCTACACCTTC
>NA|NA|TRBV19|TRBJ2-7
CASRPGHHYEQYF
TGTGCCAGTAGGCCGGGACACCACTACGAGCAGTACTTC
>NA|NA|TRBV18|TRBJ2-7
CASSPDRLDEQYF
TGTGCCAGCTCACCCGACAGGCTTGACGAGCAGTACTTC
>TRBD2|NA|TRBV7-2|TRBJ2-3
CASSSPPGSGGAGRNTQYF
TGTGCCAGCAGCTCGCCCCCAGGTAGCGGGGGGGCCGGTCGCAATACGCAGTATTTT
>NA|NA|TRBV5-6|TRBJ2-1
CASSLDGVGRRNEQFF
TGTGCCAGCAGCTTGGATGGTGTGGGTCGACGGAATGAGCAGTTCTTC
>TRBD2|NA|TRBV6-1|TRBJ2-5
CASSGVAGVETQYF
TGTGCCAGCAGTGGGGTAGCGGGAGTAGAGACCCAGTACTTC
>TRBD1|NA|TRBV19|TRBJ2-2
CASTDREVGGELFF
TGTGCCAGCACGGACAGGGAAGTGGGCGGGGAGCTGTTTTTT
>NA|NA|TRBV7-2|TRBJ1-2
CASSARYTRGNYGYTF
TGTGCCAGCAGCGCCCGTTATACTCGGGGCAACTATGGCTACACCTTC
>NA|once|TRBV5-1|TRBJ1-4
CASSLEEGFREKLFF
TGCGCCAGCAGCTTGGAGGAGGGGTTTAGGGAAAAACTGTTTTTT
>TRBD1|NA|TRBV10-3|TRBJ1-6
CAISAFEGAKGSPLHF
TGTGCCATCAGTGCGTTCGAGGGGGCGAAGGGGTCACCCCTCCACTTT
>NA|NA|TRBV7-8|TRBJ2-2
CASGPAARDTGELFF
TGTGCCAGCGGGCCGGCGGCTAGGGACACCGGGGAGCTGTTTTTT
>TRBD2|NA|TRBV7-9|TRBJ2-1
CASTREAYNEQFF
TGTGCCAGCACTCGGGAGGCCTACAATGAGCAGTTCTTC
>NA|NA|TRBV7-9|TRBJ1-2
CASSFKGGALYGYTF
TGTGCCAGCAGCTTTAAGGGGGGCGCCCTCTATGGCTACACCTTC
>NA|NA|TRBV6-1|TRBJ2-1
CASKRTTNNEQFF
TGTGCCAGCAAGAGGACTACTAACAATGAGCAGTTCTTC
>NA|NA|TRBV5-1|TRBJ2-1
CASYTGYANNEQFF
TGCGCCAGTTATACAGGATACGCTAACAATGAGCAGTTCTTC